This passage covers 22 T cell receptor beta chains from one sample sequenced in a study of blood T cell repertoires in COVID-19 (dated by TCRdb to the early 2020s). Library generation was performed with the immunoSEQ multiplex PCR assay. TCRdb's version of the immuneACCESS table is confined to in-frame rearrangements and falls short of the full clone set. An unresolved V gene accounts for under half of the shortfall where checked; the remainder is of unknown origin. Here the sample has some 150,000 clones; around 89% occur a single time. 2.5% to 3.5% of the sample is taken by the ten largest. Sequenced: peripheral blood. The source is a woman between 55 and 75 years old with active COVID-19.

The chain uses TRBV28 and TRBJ2-1, with 10 nucleotides matching TRBD2. CDR1 MDHEN and CDR2 SYDVKM come from the germline V gene. CDR3 length: 18 amino acids. Trimming removed 1 base from V and 0 bases from J; junction bases left unmatched: 6. The CDR3 sequence: CASSLSSGRAPSYNEQFF. The CDR3 region has the DNA TGTGCCAGCAGTTTATCAAGCGGGAGGGCCCCCTCCTACAATGAGCAGTTCTTC.

The rearrangement links TRBV30 to TRBJ1-2; 8 bases match TRBD1. The CDR3 runs to 15 residues. V shed 3 bases and J 7 bases; nucleotides not matched to a gene: 13. Germline V CDR1 and CDR2: GTSNPN, SVGIG (reference sequence). The CDR3 is CAWRIGQGGERGYTF. The CDR3 bases are TGTGCCTGGAGAATCGGACAGGGTGGGGAGCGTGGCTACACCTTC.

J is TRBJ2-6 and V is TRBV7-2; 9 bases fit TRBD2. This CDR3 comprises 16 residues. Unmatched junction bases numbered 10, after V lost 11 bases and J lost 2 bases. Germline-derived CDR1 and CDR2 are SGHTA and FQGNSA. CDR3 region: CASRGGRATGANVLTF. The CDR3 coding sequence is TGTGCCTCACGCGGCGGGAGGGCCACTGGGGCCAACGTCCTGACTTTC.

This clone was found a few times. The J gene is TRBJ2-5, the V gene TRBV24-1; maybe TRBD1 (6 bases). The CDR3 consists of 15 residues. CDR1 KGHDR and CDR2 SFDVKD come from the germline V gene. The V end lost 4 bases, the J end lost 2 bases, and 13 bases lay between the germline ends. The CDR3 spells CATSDPTGRQETQYF. CDR3 nucleotide sequence: TGTGCCACCAGTGACCCGACAGGTCGGCAAGAGACCCAGTACTTC.

The rearrangement links TRBV6-5 to TRBJ1-6; TRBD1 might be the D (5 bases). V shed 6 bases and J shed 8 bases, with 17 bases lying between them. This CDR3 has 15 residues. The V gene's germline CDR1 is MNHEY and CDR2 SVGAGI. CDR3 DNA sequence: TGTGCCAGCAGGCGACTCCAGGGCATTGATTCACCCCTCCACTTT. This translates into CASRRLQGIDSPLHF.

As DNA, the CDR3 is TGTGCCAGCAGCTCATGGGACTTAGGAGATACGCAGTATTTT. As protein: CASSSWDLGDTQYF. V and J are TRBV11-2 and TRBJ2-3; D is perhaps TRBD2 (6 bases). The CDR3 spans 14 residues. The V end was cut by 4 bases, the J end by 5 bases, with 13 bases between. Germline CDR1 reads SGHAT; CDR2 reads FQNNGV.

The chain recombines TRBV12-3 or TRBV12-4 with TRBJ2-7; no firm D call. The CDR3 runs 12 residues. Trimming took off 5 bases at V and 2 bases at J, with 7 bases between the two ends. The CDR3 DNA is TGTGCCAGCAGTACAATAACCTACGAGCAGTACTTC. Translated: CASSTITYEQYF.

The chain couples TRBV9 to TRBJ2-2; 11 nucleotides agree with TRBD1. The trim removed 4 bases at V and 4 bases at J, leaving 3 bases unmatched. The CDR3 length is 15 residues. From germline, CDR1 is SGDLS and CDR2 YYNGEE. The CDR3 is CASSPGTGGTGELFF. The CDR3 region has the DNA TGTGCCAGCAGCCCCGGGACAGGGGGCACCGGGGAGCTGTTTTTT.

The gene calls are TRBV19 and TRBJ2-1; 7 bases are shared with TRBD1. There are 18 residues in the CDR3. V gave up 3 bases and J gave up 4 bases; unmatched junction bases: 15. CDR1 and CDR2 from the germline V gene are LNHDA and SQIVND (reference sequence). CDR3 DNA sequence: TGTGCCAGTAGTATCGGAAATCTCATCCCCAGGGGGTACAATGAGCAGTTCTTC. It encodes CASSIGNLIPRGYNEQFF.

The rearrangement joins TRBV28 to TRBJ1-4; D is ambiguous. V lost 3 bases and J 2 bases, leaving 7 bases between the germline ends. Germline V CDR1 and CDR2: MDHEN, SYDVKM. The CDR3 consists of 14 residues. CDR3 loop: CASSLSQTNEKLFF. The CDR3 nucleotides read TGTGCCAGCAGTTTGTCGCAGACTAATGAAAAACTGTTTTTT.

The chain combines TRBV28 with TRBJ2-4; TRBD1 might be the D (5 bases). Trimming took off 4 bases at V and 0 bases at J, with 16 bases between the two ends. The CDR3 is 17 amino acids. The germline gives CDR1 MDHEN, CDR2 SYDVKM. The CDR3 DNA reads as TGTGCCAGCAGTTGGGCAGGGAAAAGCATAGCCAAAAACATTCAGTACTTC. Protein product: CASSWAGKSIAKNIQYF. The variable domain in full, with the rest retrieved from reference TRBV28 and TRBJ2-4, is DVKVTQSSRYLVKRTGEKVFLECVQDMDHENMFWYRQDPGLGLRLIYFSYDVKMKEKGDIPEGYSVSREKKERFSLILESASTNQTSMYLCASSWAGKSIAKNIQYFGAGTRLSVL.

The chain recombines TRBV6-5 with TRBJ1-5; no definite D call. Trimming stripped 8 bases from V and 3 bases from J, with 8 bases between. CDR1 is MNHEY and CDR2 is SVGAGI in the germline V gene. The CDR3 extends over 12 amino acids. CDR3 region: CASGQYNQPQHF. The CDR3 DNA follows: TGTGCCAGCGGGCAGTACAATCAGCCCCAGCATTTT.

The gene calls are TRBV11-2 and TRBJ2-2; D not certain. V gave up 5 bases and J gave up 4 bases, with 8 bases separating them. The CDR3 is 13 amino acids. Per the germline V gene, CDR1 is SGHAT and CDR2 is FQNNGV. The CDR3 sequence: CASSPSSTGELFF. The DNA for the CDR3 is TGTGCCAGCAGCCCTAGTAGCACCGGGGAGCTGTTTTTT.

This clone appeared a few times. The rearrangement joins TRBV9 to TRBJ2-3; D possibly corresponds to TRBD1 (5 bases). The CDR3 spans 15 residues. The V and J ends lost 0 bases and 3 bases respectively, with 11 bases between them. CDR1 is SGDLS and CDR2 is YYNGEE in the germline V gene. The CDR3, as DNA: TGTGCCAGCAGCGTAGGGGGCAGGCCAACAGATACGCAGTATTTT. Its translation is CASSVGGRPTDTQYF.

This clone was counted only a few times. This chain links TRBV5-6 with TRBJ2-2, with a tentative D call TRBD2 (5 bases). Germline V gives CDR1 SGHDT, CDR2 YYEEEE. Trimming cost V 6 bases and J 7 bases, with 7 bases left between them. The CDR3 extends over 11 amino acids. For the CDR3, the DNA is TGTGCCAGCAATCGGGGCGGGGAGCTGTTTTTT. Translated: CASNRGGELFF.

V and J are TRBV27 and TRBJ1-1; D unresolved. There are 15 residues in the CDR3. Germline V lookup: CDR1 MNHEY, CDR2 SMNVEV (reference sequence). Trimming took 2 bases from V and 3 from J, leaving 13 bases between them. Written as DNA, the CDR3 is TGTGCCAGCAGTTTAACATCAGGAGGTCACACTGAAGCTTTCTTT. Its translation: CASSLTSGGHTEAFF.

This chain links TRBV19 with TRBJ1-5; the D is unclear. The V gene's germline CDR1 is LNHDA and CDR2 SQIVND (reference sequence). Trimming stripped 4 bases from V and 0 bases from J, with 13 bases between. The length of the CDR3 is 16 residues. The CDR3 is CASSRERGYSNQPQHF. CDR3 coding DNA: TGTGCCAGTAGTAGAGAGCGGGGATATAGCAATCAGCCCCAGCATTTT. Supplemented by reference TRBV19 and TRBJ1-5, the full variable domain reads DGGITQSPKYLFRKEGQNVTLSCEQNLNHDAMYWYRQDPGQGLRLIYYSQIVNDFQKGDIAEGYSVSREKKESFPLTVTSAQKNPTAFYLCASSRERGYSNQPQHFGDGTRLSIL.

This chain links TRBV6-1 with TRBJ2-2, with 9 bases identical to TRBD1. After removal of 4 bases from V and 6 bases from J, the junction contained 9 bases not matched to a gene. The CDR3 length is 16 residues. Looked up from germline, CDR1 is MNHNS and CDR2 is SASEGT. The chain's CDR3 is CASSAYRNRGPGELFF. The DNA for the CDR3 is TGTGCCAGCAGTGCGTACCGGAACAGGGGGCCCGGGGAGCTGTTTTTT.

The rearrangement joins TRBV4-3 to TRBJ1-6; the D gene is possibly TRBD1 (5 bases). V lost 4 bases to trimming and J lost 1 base, with 26 bases between them. This CDR3 spans 21 amino acids. Germline V gene data show CDR1 as LGHNA and CDR2 as YSLEER. The CDR3 DNA follows: TGCGCCAGCAGCCCCCGGTCGGACATTGACAACTATCAGTCCTATAATTCACCCCTCCACTTT. Translated: CASSPRSDIDNYQSYNSPLHF.

This clone was counted only a few times. The chain combines TRBV28 with TRBJ2-1, with D unclear. V lost 0 bases, J lost 7 bases, and 10 bases lay in between. This CDR3 spans 14 amino acids. Germline V CDR1 and CDR2: MDHEN, SYDVKM. The CDR3 loop reads CASSLWPERNEQFF. The CDR3, as DNA: TGTGCCAGCAGTTTATGGCCAGAGCGTAATGAGCAGTTCTTC.

This chain connects TRBV11-2 to TRBJ2-7; possibly TRBD1 for D (5 bases). Trimming took 1 base from V and 1 from J, leaving 8 bases between them. This CDR3 contains 14 residues. Germline V gene sequence: CDR1 SGHAT, CDR2 FQNNGV. The CDR3 reads CASSLGRASYEQYF. In DNA, the CDR3 is TGTGCCAGCAGCTTAGGCAGGGCATCCTACGAGCAGTACTTC.

The V gene is TRBV27, the J gene TRBJ2-3; 9 bases map to TRBD2. V shed 3 bases and J 4 bases; nucleotides not matched to a gene: 5. There are 15 residues in the CDR3. CDR1 is MNHEY, CDR2 SMNVEV, per germline (reference sequence). CDR3 DNA: TGTGCCAGCAGTTTGGGACTAGCTAGCGCAGATACGCAGTATTTT. Protein product: CASSLGLASADTQYF.